Following are 24 T cell receptor beta chains from one sample sequenced in a study of cytomegalovirus exposure and HLA in healthy donors. In the PCR, 60 Vbeta and 13 Jbeta primers were used. Libraries were prepared by immunoSEQ multiplex PCR; TCRdb keeps only in-frame clonotypes and omits some of them. The sample shows around 93,000 clones, 65% to 85% of them seen only once. Sequences were obtained from PBMCs. Receptor source: a man aged 50 to 60 in good health and CMV-seronegative.

This clone has just one count. V gene TRBV7-2 combines with J gene TRBJ2-1; 12 bases match TRBD1. The germline V gene encodes CDR1 SGHTA and CDR2 FQGNSA. V was clipped by 5 bases and J by 10 bases; unmatched bases: 9. The CDR3 is 15 residues long. In DNA form, the CDR3 reads TGTGCCAGCAGCCGAGGAGGGACAGGGGGCCGGGAGCAGTTCTTC. Its translation is CASSRGGTGGREQFF.

This clone was counted between two and nine times. The V and J genes are TRBV7-9 and TRBJ2-1, with a weak D call TRBD1 (5 bases). Between the trimmed V and J ends, which lost 7 bases and 7 bases, there was a span of 17 bases. The CDR3 loop spans 14 amino acids. Germline lookup yields CDR1 SEHNR and CDR2 FQNEAQ (reference sequence). CDR3 amino acids: CASISRVNGNEQFF. CDR3 bases: TGTGCCAGCATCTCCAGGGTAAACGGGAATGAGCAGTTCTTC.

CDR3 loop: CASSFERGGTEAFF. The CDR3 region has the DNA TGTGCCAGCAGCTTTGAGAGGGGAGGGACTGAAGCTTTCTTT. The chain recombines TRBV7-9 with TRBJ1-1, with D perhaps TRBD1 (5 bases). V lost 3 bases and J 5 bases, leaving 13 bases between the germline ends. Germline CDR1 reads SEHNR; CDR2 reads FQNEAQ (reference sequence). CDR3 length: 14 residues.

In nucleotides, the CDR3 is TGTGCCAGCAGCGTAGAACCAGGGGGTTACGAGCAGTACTTC. It is translated as CASSVEPGGYEQYF. V gene TRBV9 combines with J gene TRBJ2-5, with TRBD1 matching over 7 bases. The closer fit of TRBJ2-7 to the DNA end suggests the J call may be wrong. This CDR3 is built from 14 residues. The germline V gene encodes CDR1 SGDLS and CDR2 YYNGEE.

The J gene is TRBJ2-1, the V gene TRBV11-2; TRBD2 matches 11 bases. The CDR3 covers 17 residues. The V and J ends lost 3 bases and 2 bases, in that order; junction bases with no gene match: 6. Germline V gene lookup returns CDR1 SGHAT and CDR2 FQNNGV. The CDR3 nucleotides read TGTGCCAGCAGCTTCAAACCGGGACTAGCGGCCTACAATGAGCAGTTCTTC. It codes for CASSFKPGLAAYNEQFF. Full variable domain (outside the CDR3, taken from reference TRBV11-2 and TRBJ2-1): EAGVAQSPRYKIIEKRQSVAFWCNPISGHATLYWYQQILGQGPKLLIQFQNNGVVDDSQLPKDRFSAERLKGVDSTLKIQPAKLEDSAVYLCASSFKPGLAAYNEQFFGPGTRLTVL.

This chain links TRBV5-5 with TRBJ2-5; 8 nucleotides align to TRBD1. The CDR3 runs 15 residues. With V trimmed by 5 bases and J by 4 bases, 10 bases remained unmatched. CDR1 and CDR2 (germline): SGHKS, YYEKEE (reference sequence). CDR3 sequence: CASSFGQGAGETQYF. The CDR3 DNA follows: TGTGCCAGCAGTTTTGGGCAGGGGGCGGGAGAGACCCAGTACTTC.

This chain links TRBV2 with TRBJ2-7; 8 bases agree with TRBD1. The CDR3 extends over 15 amino acids. V was pared by 5 bases and J by 2 bases, with 8 bases of the junction left unmatched. The germline V gene encodes CDR1 SNHLY and CDR2 FYNNEI. CDR3 bases: TGTGCCAGCAGTTCAGGGACAGGAGGAGCCTACGAGCAGTACTTC. The encoded protein is CASSSGTGGAYEQYF.

J is TRBJ2-2 and V is TRBV28; D gene ambiguous. Germline V gene data show CDR1 as MDHEN and CDR2 as SYDVKM. V lost 10 bases and J lost 4, with 13 bases in between. This CDR3 is 13 amino acids long. Written as DNA, the CDR3 is TGTGCCACCTTTACAGAGACCACCGGGGAGCTGTTTTTT. This sequence encodes CATFTETTGELFF.

The chain links TRBV10-1 to TRBJ1-2; 7 bases are shared with TRBD1. The length of the CDR3 is 15 residues. Germline V gives CDR1 WNHNN, CDR2 SYGVQD (reference sequence). The V segment lost 4 bases and the J segment 2 bases; nucleotides outside the gene matches: 7. The CDR3 region has the DNA TGCGCCAGCAGTGCCGGGACAGACTACAACTATGGCTACACCTTC. Its protein product is CASSAGTDYNYGYTF.

This clone was seen a handful of times. The V gene is TRBV4-2, the J gene TRBJ2-3, with 13 nucleotides matching TRBD2. Trimming removed 4 bases from V and 4 bases from J; junction bases left unmatched: 5. The V gene's germline CDR1 is LGHNA and CDR2 YNFKEQ. The CDR3 has 16 residues. The CDR3 loop reads CASSRGLAGVADTQYF. DNA for the CDR3: TGTGCCAGCAGCCGAGGACTAGCGGGAGTTGCAGATACGCAGTATTTT.

The rearrangement joins TRBV5-5 to TRBJ1-2, with 9 bases that match TRBD1. Looked up from germline, CDR1 is SGHKS and CDR2 is YYEKEE (reference sequence). The V segment lost 7 bases and the J segment 3 bases; nucleotides outside the gene matches: 13. This CDR3 is 16 amino acids long. As DNA, the CDR3 is TGTGCCAGCCTATCCTTGGGGGACAGGGTCGACTATGGCTACACCTTC. Its protein is CASLSLGDRVDYGYTF.

This chain uses TRBV4-1 with TRBJ2-7; 12 bases fit TRBD1. This CDR3 is 15 amino acids long. CDR1 MGHRA and CDR2 YSYEKL come from the germline V gene. V lost 1 base, J lost 7 bases, and 5 bases stayed unmatched. In nucleotides, the CDR3 is TGCGCCAGCAGCCAAGGGGACAGGGGGCGAGGGGAGCAGTACTTC. As protein: CASSQGDRGRGEQYF.

A few counts support this clone. This chain links TRBV28 with TRBJ2-7, with 7 bases fitting TRBD1. CDR3 size: 14 residues. With V trimmed by 5 bases and J by 1 base, 5 bases remained unmatched. Germline V gene lookup returns CDR1 MDHEN and CDR2 SYDVKM. CDR3: CASSGDSRSYEQYF. In DNA, the CDR3 is TGTGCCAGCAGTGGGGACAGTAGATCCTACGAGCAGTACTTC.

The V gene is TRBV6-1, the J gene TRBJ2-2; no definite D call. Trimming removed 0 bases from V and 5 bases from J, with 16 bases in between. The CDR3 extends over 17 amino acids. Germline CDR1 reads MNHNS; CDR2 reads SASEGT. The CDR3 bases are TGTGCCAGCAGTGAAGCAATGGAAGAGGTGAGGACCGGGGAGCTGTTTTTT. It encodes CASSEAMEEVRTGELFF.

This clone was picked up a small number of times. The chain recombines TRBV19 with TRBJ1-5, with D possibly being TRBD1 (6 bases). The germline CDR1 and CDR2 sequences are LNHDA and SQIVND (reference sequence). V was shortened by 3 bases and J by 3 bases, with 15 bases between the two germline ends. This CDR3 comprises 16 residues. The CDR3: CASSMDPGTPNQPQHF. CDR3 DNA: TGTGCCAGTAGTATGGACCCCGGGACACCCAATCAGCCCCAGCATTTT.

This rearrangement joins TRBV6-6 to TRBJ2-4; 8 bases line up with TRBD1. The germline gives CDR1 MNHNY, CDR2 SVGAGI (reference sequence). The CDR3 consists of 16 residues. With 2 bases clipped from V and 6 bases from J, the junction kept 9 bases outside the gene matches. Written as DNA, the CDR3 is TGTGCCAGCAGTTACGGGACAGGAGGTTTGGGAAACATTCAGTACTTC. This sequence encodes CASSYGTGGLGNIQYF.

In its sample, this clone ranks as medium-sized. The genes are TRBV5-5 and TRBJ1-1, with D maybe TRBD1 (5 bases). Trimming cost V 5 bases and J 6 bases, with 17 bases left between them. Germline lookup yields CDR1 SGHKS and CDR2 YYEKEE (reference sequence). The CDR3 covers 14 residues. This CDR3 reads CASSDEAGRAEAFF. CDR3 bases: TGTGCCAGCAGTGACGAGGCAGGGAGGGCTGAAGCTTTCTTT.

This chain links TRBV25-1 with TRBJ1-3, with no clear D. This CDR3 is 15 amino acids long. V was shortened by 3 bases and J by 0 bases, with 9 bases between the two germline ends. Germline assignment: CDR1 MGHDK and CDR2 SYGVNS. The CDR3 is CASSDLGVSGNTIYF. The CDR3 nucleotides read TGTGCCAGCAGTGACTTAGGAGTCTCTGGAAACACCATATATTTT.

The chain joins TRBV9 to TRBJ2-7; D not resolved. CDR3 size: 15 residues. Germline V lookup: CDR1 SGDLS, CDR2 YYNGEE. Trimming removed 0 bases at V and 1 base at J, with 11 bases between. CDR3 protein: CASSVGAVPSYEQYF. In nucleotides, the CDR3 is TGTGCCAGCAGCGTAGGGGCAGTGCCATCCTACGAGCAGTACTTC.

This clone showed up just once. DNA of the CDR3: TGTGCCAGCAGTTCATACACAGGGGTGGGCGCATCCTACGAGCAGTACTTC. This translates into CASSSYTGVGASYEQYF. This chain connects TRBV28 to TRBJ2-7; 7 positions agree with TRBD1. After removal of 4 bases from V and 1 base from J, the junction contained 13 bases not matched to a gene. Per the germline V gene, CDR1 is MDHEN and CDR2 is SYDVKM. This CDR3 is 17 amino acids long. Supplemented by reference TRBV28 and TRBJ2-7, the full variable domain reads DVKVTQSSRYLVKRTGEKVFLECVQDMDHENMFWYRQDPGLGLRLIYFSYDVKMKEKGDIPEGYSVSREKKERFSLILESASTNQTSMYLCASSSYTGVGASYEQYFGPGTRLTVT.

CDR3 coding DNA: TGCGCCAGCAGCCTGGACGTCCTAGCGGGTATCAATGAGCAGTTCTTC. As protein: CASSLDVLAGINEQFF. V and J are TRBV5-1 and TRBJ2-1, with 8 bases matching TRBD2. The V and J ends lost 4 bases and 6 bases, in that order; junction bases with no gene match: 12. This CDR3 is 16 amino acids long. Germline V gene lookup returns CDR1 SGHRS and CDR2 YFSETQ.

This clone was seen only once. The CDR3 spells CATRPGLSYNEQFF. The CDR3 bases are TGTGCCACCAGGCCGGGACTCAGTTACAATGAGCAGTTCTTC. The rearrangement links TRBV6-5 to TRBJ2-1; D is possibly TRBD2 (6 bases). The CDR3 spans 14 residues. Germline lookup yields CDR1 MNHEY and CDR2 SVGAGI. V lost 10 bases, J lost 4 bases, and 17 bases lay in between.

V gene TRBV4-3 combines with J gene TRBJ1-4, with D perhaps matching TRBD1 (5 bases). CDR1 is LGHNA, CDR2 YSLEER, per germline. V lost 0 bases and J 10 bases, leaving 18 bases between the germline ends. This CDR3 contains 16 residues. The CDR3 sequence: CASSQESGGGGGKLFF. The CDR3 DNA reads TGCGCCAGCAGCCAAGAGTCCGGGGGTGGGGGTGGAAAACTGTTTTTT.

The chain links TRBV14 to TRBJ2-7; 9 nucleotides agree with TRBD1. V shed 1 base and J 5 bases; nucleotides not matched to a gene: 6. CDR1 SGHDN and CDR2 FVKESK come from the germline V gene. The CDR3 loop spans 15 amino acids. The CDR3 region has the DNA TGTGCCAGCAGCCAAGCGCGCACAGGGGGCGACGAGCAGTACTTC. Translation: CASSQARTGGDEQYF.